A selection of T cell receptor beta chains follows, all from one sample in a study of T-cell reconstitution after alpha-beta-depleted transplantation in children. TCRdb redid the calling of the PCR reads with MiXCR, one entry per CDR3 protein. The table lists about 830,000 distinct CDR3 sequences, approximately 15% of them singletons. Sequencing was performed on PBMCs, mostly from graft donor cells, taken 360 days after TCRalphabeta/CD19-depleted stem cell transplant. The receptors originated from a male patient between 5 and 17 years old who had a stem cell transplant for acute lymphoblastic leukemia, so the T cells may come from the graft donor. Both conserved end residues are part of each CDR3. D genes are given only for firm matches. Rows may omit the clone size; those that give it use once, few, many or a size class.

abundance: few
v_gene: TRBV7-9
j_gene: TRBJ2-7
d_gene: NA
CDR3nt: TGTGCCAGCAGCTACGACGGGACCCGTCTGAACGAGCAGTACTTC
CDR3aa: CASSYDGTRLNEQYF

abundance: few
v_gene: TRBV24-1
j_gene: TRBJ2-1
d_gene: NA
CDR3nt: TGTGCCACCAGTTCACAGCCGGAAAGCTCCTACAATGAGCAGTTCTTC
CDR3aa: CATSSQPESSYNEQFF

abundance: few
v_gene: TRBV4-1
j_gene: TRBJ1-1
d_gene: NA
CDR3nt: TGCGCCAGCAGCCAAGGGGGGGCAGGGATGAACACTGAAGCTTTCTTT
CDR3aa: CASSQGGAGMNTEAFF

abundance: NA
v_gene: TRBV12-3/TRBV12-4
j_gene: TRBJ2-3
d_gene: NA
CDR3nt: TGTGCCAGCACCCGCACCGGGCCGTGGGGGACAGATACGCAGTATTTT
CDR3aa: CASTRTGPWGTDTQYF

abundance: NA
v_gene: TRBV20-1
j_gene: TRBJ2-1
d_gene: TRBD1
CDR3nt: TGCAGGGCCCCGGACAGGAGCTCCTACAATGAGCAGTTCTTC
CDR3aa: CRAPDRSSYNEQFF

abundance: NA
v_gene: TRBV5-1
j_gene: TRBJ2-1
d_gene: NA
CDR3nt: TGCGCCAGCAGCTTGGGAAACAGGGATCTTTACAATGAGCAGTTCTTC
CDR3aa: CASSLGNRDLYNEQFF

abundance: few
v_gene: TRBV20-1
j_gene: TRBJ2-4
d_gene: NA
CDR3nt: TGCAGTGCTAGCAAAACCCGGGACAAGACCGACTTC
CDR3aa: CSASKTRDKTDF

abundance: NA
v_gene: TRBV12-3/TRBV12-4
j_gene: TRBJ2-1
d_gene: TRBD2
CDR3nt: TGTGCCACTAGCGGGGGACAGGCGGAGTTCTTC
CDR3aa: CATSGGQAEFF

abundance: NA
v_gene: TRBV4-1
j_gene: TRBJ2-5
d_gene: NA
CDR3nt: TGCGCCAGCAGCCAGATCGGGGCAGGGATCGAGACCCAGTACTTC
CDR3aa: CASSQIGAGIETQYF

abundance: few
v_gene: TRBV5-1
j_gene: TRBJ2-2
d_gene: NA
CDR3nt: TGCGCCAGCAGCTTCCCCCACAGTGCGAACACCGGGGAGCTGTTTTTT
CDR3aa: CASSFPHSANTGELFF

abundance: few
v_gene: TRBV27
j_gene: TRBJ2-1
d_gene: TRBD2
CDR3nt: TGTGCCAGCACGGGACTAGCGCGTATAGGTGAGCAGTTCTTC
CDR3aa: CASTGLARIGEQFF

abundance: NA
v_gene: TRBV4-1
j_gene: TRBJ2-7
d_gene: TRBD2
CDR3nt: TGCGCCAGCAGCCAAGCCCCTAGCGGATTATACGAGCAGTACTTC
CDR3aa: CASSQAPSGLYEQYF

abundance: NA
v_gene: TRBV6-2/TRBV6-3
j_gene: TRBJ2-7
d_gene: TRBD1
CDR3nt: TGTGCCAGCAGTGGCGGGACAGGCCAGTACTTC
CDR3aa: CASSGGTGQYF

abundance: many
v_gene: TRBV27
j_gene: TRBJ2-5
d_gene: NA
CDR3nt: TGTGCCAGCAGTCTATGGACGGGGGAAGAGACCCAGTACTTC
CDR3aa: CASSLWTGEETQYF

abundance: NA
v_gene: TRBV28
j_gene: TRBJ2-1
d_gene: NA
CDR3nt: TGTGCCAGCAGTGGGTACCGGGACGGATCCTACAATGAGCAGTTCTTC
CDR3aa: CASSGYRDGSYNEQFF

abundance: few
v_gene: TRBV2
j_gene: TRBJ2-1
d_gene: TRBD2
CDR3nt: TGTGCCAGCAGTGAAGCGTTTAGCGGGAGATACAATGAGCAGTTCTTC
CDR3aa: CASSEAFSGRYNEQFF

abundance: NA
v_gene: TRBV7-9
j_gene: TRBJ1-1
d_gene: NA
CDR3nt: TGTGCCAGCAGCTTAGGGGGCGAGGGCATGAACACTGAAGCTTTCTTT
CDR3aa: CASSLGGEGMNTEAFF

abundance: few
v_gene: TRBV10-3
j_gene: TRBJ2-7
d_gene: TRBD1
CDR3nt: TGTGCCATCAGTGAGGAACAGGGGCCTACCTACGAGCAGTACTTC
CDR3aa: CAISEEQGPTYEQYF

abundance: NA
v_gene: TRBV2
j_gene: TRBJ2-1
d_gene: TRBD2
CDR3nt: TGTGCCAGCAGTGCAGGGACTAGCGGGGTTCTGAACAATGAGCAGTTCTTC
CDR3aa: CASSAGTSGVLNNEQFF

abundance: few
v_gene: TRBV5-1
j_gene: TRBJ1-3
d_gene: TRBD1
CDR3nt: TGCGCCAGCAGCCCGGGACAGGAAAGCTCTGGAAACACCATATATTTT
CDR3aa: CASSPGQESSGNTIYF

abundance: NA
v_gene: TRBV6-6
j_gene: TRBJ1-2
d_gene: NA
CDR3nt: TGTGCCAGCAGTTACCCCGGGAGGGGCTACACCTTC
CDR3aa: CASSYPGRGYTF

abundance: NA
v_gene: TRBV6-2/TRBV6-3
j_gene: TRBJ1-3
d_gene: NA
CDR3nt: TGTGCCAGCAGTTTACGATCGAACACCATATATTTT
CDR3aa: CASSLRSNTIYF

abundance: few
v_gene: TRBV18
j_gene: TRBJ2-7
d_gene: TRBD1
CDR3nt: TGTGCCAGCTCACCTTCCGGACAGGGTCCGTACGAGCAGTACTTC
CDR3aa: CASSPSGQGPYEQYF

abundance: many
v_gene: TRBV7-9
j_gene: TRBJ2-1
d_gene: NA
CDR3nt: TGTGCCAGCAGCTTCCGGCTCTGGCAGTTCTTC
CDR3aa: CASSFRLWQFF

abundance: many
v_gene: TRBV20-1
j_gene: TRBJ2-7
d_gene: NA
CDR3nt: TGCAGTGCTACCCTAGAGTACGAGCAGTACTTC
CDR3aa: CSATLEYEQYF

abundance: NA
v_gene: TRBV13
j_gene: TRBJ1-2
d_gene: NA
CDR3nt: TGTGCCAGCAGCACACGACAGGCCCTCTATGGCTACACCTTC
CDR3aa: CASSTRQALYGYTF

abundance: NA
v_gene: TRBV5-1
j_gene: TRBJ1-1
d_gene: NA
CDR3nt: TGCGCCAGCAGCTTGGGCCCGCCTGGGGGAGGAACAGCTTTCTTT
CDR3aa: CASSLGPPGGGTAFF